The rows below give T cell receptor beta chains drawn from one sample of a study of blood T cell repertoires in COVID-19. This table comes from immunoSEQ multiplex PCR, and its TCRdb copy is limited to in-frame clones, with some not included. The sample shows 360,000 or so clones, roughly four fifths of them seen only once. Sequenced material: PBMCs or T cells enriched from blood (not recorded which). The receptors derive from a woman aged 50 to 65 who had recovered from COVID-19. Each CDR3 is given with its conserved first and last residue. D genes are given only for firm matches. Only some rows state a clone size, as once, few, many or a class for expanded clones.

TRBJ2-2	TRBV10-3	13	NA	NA	CATQVANTGELFF	TGTGCCACCCAGGTCGCAAACACCGGGGAGCTGTTTTTT
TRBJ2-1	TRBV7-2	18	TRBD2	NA	CASSLAHLAGGSYNEQFF	TGTGCCAGCAGCTTAGCGCACCTAGCGGGGGGTTCCTACAATGAGCAGTTCTTC
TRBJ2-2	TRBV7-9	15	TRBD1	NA	CASSLTGVGTGELFF	TGTGCCAGCAGCTTAACAGGGGTTGGAACCGGGGAGCTGTTTTTT
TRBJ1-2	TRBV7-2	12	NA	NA	CASRSGSAGYTF	TGTGCCAGCAGATCAGGGTCTGCTGGCTACACCTTC
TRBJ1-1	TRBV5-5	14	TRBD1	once	CASSLQGGGAEAFF	TGTGCCAGCAGCTTACAGGGGGGAGGCGCTGAAGCTTTCTTT
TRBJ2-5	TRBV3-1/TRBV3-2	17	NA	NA	CASSVQGAGWAQETQYF	TGTGCCAGCAGCGTACAAGGGGCGGGGTGGGCCCAAGAGACCCAGTACTTC
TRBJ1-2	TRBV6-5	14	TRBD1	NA	CASSYSWDRHGYTF	TGTGCCAGCAGTTACTCGTGGGACAGGCATGGCTACACCTTC
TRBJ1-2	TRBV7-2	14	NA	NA	CASSSPPEAYGYTF	TGTGCCAGCAGCTCCCCCCCCGAAGCATATGGCTACACCTTC
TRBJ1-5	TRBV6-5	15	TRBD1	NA	CASSSTGGMFQPQHF	TGTGCCAGCAGTTCGACAGGGGGCATGTTTCAGCCCCAGCATTTT
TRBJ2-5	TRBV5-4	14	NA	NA	CASSIDRRSETQYF	TGTGCCAGCAGCATAGACCGCAGGTCCGAGACCCAGTACTTC
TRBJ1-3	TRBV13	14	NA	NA	CASSLGLMGNTIYF	TGTGCCAGCAGCTTAGGACTGATGGGAAACACCATATATTTT
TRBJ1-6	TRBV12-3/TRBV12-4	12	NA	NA	CASSPTRAPLHF	TGTGCCAGCAGCCCTACTCGGGCACCCCTCCACTTT
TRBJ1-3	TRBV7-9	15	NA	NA	CASSPDSEAGNTIYF	TGTGCCAGCAGTCCGGACAGTGAGGCCGGAAACACCATATATTTT
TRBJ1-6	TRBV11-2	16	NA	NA	CASSPNAPVNNSPLHF	TGTGCCAGCAGCCCCAACGCGCCCGTCAATAATTCACCCCTCCACTTT
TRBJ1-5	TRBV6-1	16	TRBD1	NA	CASSEMGQYSNQPQHF	TGTGCCAGCAGTGAGATGGGACAGTATAGCAATCAGCCCCAGCATTTT
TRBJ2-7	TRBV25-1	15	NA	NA	CASSERWTDSYEQYF	TGTGCCAGCAGTGAGAGGTGGACAGACTCCTACGAGCAGTACTTC
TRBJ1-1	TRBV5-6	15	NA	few	CASRSGPRRGTEAFF	TGTGCCAGCAGATCCGGGCCCCGCCGGGGCACTGAAGCTTTCTTT
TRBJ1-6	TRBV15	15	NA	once	CATSRVAGENSPLHF	TGTGCCACCAGCAGAGTGGCCGGGGAAAATTCACCCCTCCACTTT
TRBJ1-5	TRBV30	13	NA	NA	CACSKGGDQPQHF	TGTGCCTGCTCCAAGGGGGGGGATCAGCCCCAGCATTTT
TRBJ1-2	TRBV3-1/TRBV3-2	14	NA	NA	CASSQLSGTYGYTF	TGTGCCAGCAGCCAACTTTCGGGGACTTATGGCTACACCTTC
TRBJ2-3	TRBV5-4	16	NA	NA	CASSNGGGGLTDTQYF	TGTGCCAGCAGCAACGGAGGCGGGGGCTTGACAGATACGCAGTATTTT
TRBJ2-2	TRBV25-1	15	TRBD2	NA	CASSKSGRAGGELFF	TGTGCCAGCAGTAAATCAGGGAGGGCCGGCGGGGAGCTGTTTTTT
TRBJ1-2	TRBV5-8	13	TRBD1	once	CASSVGTVPAGTF	TGTGCCAGCAGCGTAGGGACAGTTCCCGCCGGCACCTTC
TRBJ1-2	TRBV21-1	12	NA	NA	CASSKARYGYTF	TGTGCCAGCAGCAAAGCCAGGTATGGCTACACCTTC
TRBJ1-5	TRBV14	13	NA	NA	CASSRGYGEPQHF	TGTGCCAGCAGCCGCGGATACGGGGAGCCCCAGCATTTT
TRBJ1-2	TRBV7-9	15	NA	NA	CASSSVGEIMRGYTF	TGTGCCAGCAGCTCAGTCGGGGAAATAATGCGAGGCTACACCTTC
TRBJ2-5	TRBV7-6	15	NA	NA	CASSSSGGGQETQYF	TGTGCCAGCAGTTCCTCCGGGGGAGGCCAAGAGACCCAGTACTTC
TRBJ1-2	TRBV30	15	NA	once	CAWSAPEWANYGYTF	TGTGCCTGGAGTGCCCCGGAGTGGGCTAACTATGGCTACACCTTC
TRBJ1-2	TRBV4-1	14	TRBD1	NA	CASSQGQGGYGYTF	TGCGCCAGCAGCCAGGGACAGGGGGGATACGGCTACACCTTC
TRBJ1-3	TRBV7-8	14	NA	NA	CASSLGGDGNTIYF	TGTGCCAGCAGCTTAGGGGGCGATGGAAACACCATATATTTT
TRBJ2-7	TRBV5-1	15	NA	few	CASRLEHGAFYEQYF	TGCGCCAGCAGGTTGGAGCATGGAGCATTCTACGAGCAGTACTTC
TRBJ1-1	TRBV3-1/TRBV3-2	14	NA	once	CASSQMRRVTEAFF	TGTGCCAGCAGCCAAATGCGTCGGGTAACTGAAGCTTTCTTT
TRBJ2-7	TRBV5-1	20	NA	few	CASSQPRFGNKANYSYEQYF	TGCGCCAGCAGCCAGCCCCGTTTCGGTAATAAGGCTAACTACTCCTACGAGCAGTACTTC
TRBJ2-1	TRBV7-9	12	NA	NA	CASSLAQGEQFF	TGTGCCAGCAGCTTAGCGCAGGGTGAGCAGTTCTTC
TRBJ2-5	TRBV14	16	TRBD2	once	CASSPGIAGPQETQYF	TGTGCCAGCAGCCCGGGGATAGCGGGGCCACAAGAGACCCAGTACTTC
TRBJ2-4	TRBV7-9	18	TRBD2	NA	CASSPSLWAGGSLNIQYF	TGTGCCAGCAGCCCCTCCCTCTGGGCGGGGGGCTCCTTAAACATTCAGTACTTC
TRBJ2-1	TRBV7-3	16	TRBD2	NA	CASSLGPSGSYNEQFF	TGTGCCAGCAGCTTAGGGCCTAGCGGATCCTACAATGAGCAGTTCTTC
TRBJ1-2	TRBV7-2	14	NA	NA	CASSPGVNNYGYTF	TGTGCCAGCAGCCCAGGGGTAAATAACTATGGCTACACCTTC
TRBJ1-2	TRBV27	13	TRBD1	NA	CASRGQGPYGYTF	TGTGCCAGCAGGGGACAGGGCCCCTATGGCTACACCTTC
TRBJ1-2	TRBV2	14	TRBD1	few	CASSERQGAQGYTF	TGTGCCAGCAGTGAGCGACAGGGGGCGCAAGGCTACACCTTC
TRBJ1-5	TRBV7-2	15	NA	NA	CASSLSRDKNQPQHF	TGTGCCAGCAGCTTAAGCAGGGATAAGAATCAGCCCCAGCATTTT
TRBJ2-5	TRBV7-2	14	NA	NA	CASSSTNGGETQYF	TGTGCCAGCAGCTCTACCAACGGGGGTGAGACCCAGTACTTC
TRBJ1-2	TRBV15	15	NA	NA	CATSREGIGSYGYTF	TGTGCCACCAGCAGAGAAGGAATCGGGTCCTATGGCTACACCTTC
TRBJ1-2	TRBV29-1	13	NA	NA	CSVEASGVYGYTF	TGCAGCGTTGAAGCCTCAGGGGTTTATGGCTACACCTTC
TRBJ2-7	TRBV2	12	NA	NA	CASHREVYEQYF	TGTGCCAGTCACAGGGAAGTCTACGAGCAGTACTTC
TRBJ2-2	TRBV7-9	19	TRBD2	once	CASSAVPGLAGGKGGELFF	TGTGCCAGCAGCGCAGTCCCGGGACTAGCGGGGGGTAAAGGCGGGGAGCTGTTTTTT
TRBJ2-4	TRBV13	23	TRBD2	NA	CASSGGSGVSGPMTGTSRNIQYF	TGTGCCAGCAGCGGGGGAAGCGGTGTTTCGGGGCCCATGACCGGGACTAGTCGAAACATTCAGTACTTC